Below, 9 T cell receptor beta chains from the same sample are listed, as sequenced in a study of cytomegalovirus exposure and HLA in healthy donors. Primers included in the PCR were 60 Vbeta and 13 Jbeta primers. Clones were read by immunoSEQ multiplex PCR, and TCRdb kept only the in-frame ones, dropping some. The table records under 150,000 clones, about 73% of them present only once. Sequenced sample: PBMCs. The receptors derive from a middle-aged woman in good health and CMV-seronegative.

The chain combines TRBV7-9 with TRBJ2-7; the match to TRBD2 covers 8 bases. Germline lookup yields CDR1 SEHNR and CDR2 FQNEAQ (reference sequence). CDR3 length: 14 residues. With 11 bases clipped from V and 6 bases from J, the junction kept 15 bases outside the gene matches. CDR3 in DNA: TGTGCCGGGGAGGATTTGGCAGCGGGAGTCGAGCAGTACTTC. Encoded protein: CAGEDLAAGVEQYF. Using reference TRBV7-9 and TRBJ2-7 for the parts outside the CDR3, the full variable domain is DTGVSQNPRHKITKRGQNVTFRCDPISEHNRLYWYRQTLGQGPEFLTYFQNEAQLEKSRLLSDRFSAERPKGSFSTLEIQRTEQGDSAMYLCAGEDLAAGVEQYFGPGTRLTVT.

This clone was observed a single time. V gene TRBV4-3 combines with J gene TRBJ2-5, with D possibly being TRBD1 (5 bases). CDR1 is LGHNA, CDR2 YSLEER, per germline. Trimming removed 2 bases at V and 3 bases at J, with 7 bases between. The CDR3 extends over 13 amino acids. As DNA, the CDR3 is TGCGCCAGCAGCCAACGCAGGGAAGAGACCCAGTACTTC. This sequence encodes CASSQRREETQYF.

On this clone itself: A read error may produce the germline difference seen at one junction end. This chain links TRBV7-9 with TRBJ1-4; weak D call: TRBD1 (5 bases). This CDR3 is built from 15 residues. CDR1 is SEHNR, CDR2 FQNEAQ, per germline (reference sequence). The CDR3 reads CSSSLGGALSEKLFF. The CDR3 nucleotides are TGTTCCAGCAGCTTGGGAGGGGCCCTCTCCGAAAAACTGTTTTTT.

On this clone: Germline is not matched at one junction end, which may reflect a read error. The genes are TRBV6-5 and TRBJ1-1, with 8 positions matching TRBD1. The CDR3 is 14 residues long. Germline V lookup: CDR1 MNHEY, CDR2 SVGAGI. The CDR3 loop is CASRVDRGNTKAFF. The CDR3 coding sequence is TGTGCCAGCAGGGTAGACAGGGGTAACACTAAAGCTTTCTTT.

The rearrangement uses TRBV6-6 and TRBJ2-2, with D possibly being TRBD1 (6 bases). Germline assignment: CDR1 MNHNY and CDR2 SVGAGI (reference sequence). Between the trimmed V and J ends, which lost 0 bases and 1 base, there was a span of 9 bases. The CDR3 covers 16 residues. This CDR3 is CASSYSATGNTGELFF. CDR3 coding DNA: TGTGCCAGCAGTTACTCGGCGACAGGGAACACCGGGGAGCTGTTTTTT.

This clone was picked up a small number of times. The rearrangement links TRBV5-4 to TRBJ2-1; tentatively, D is TRBD1 (7 bases). The V and J ends lost 4 bases and 4 bases respectively, with 15 bases between them. The V gene's germline CDR1 is SGHNT and CDR2 YYREEE (reference sequence). The CDR3 runs to 15 residues. DNA of the CDR3: TGTGCCAGCAGCCCGACGGGGGACAGTTACAATGAGCAGTTCTTC. It yields the protein CASSPTGDSYNEQFF.

The CDR3 sequence: CASSAGRGVPGELFF. CDR3 sequence (DNA): TGCGCCAGCAGTGCTGGCAGGGGGGTCCCCGGGGAGCTGTTTTTT. The J gene is TRBJ2-2, the V gene TRBV10-1; D is perhaps TRBD1 (7 bases). This CDR3 is built from 15 residues. Trimming removed 4 bases at V and 6 bases at J, with 15 bases between. Germline CDR1 WNHNN, CDR2 SYGVQD (reference sequence).

This rearrangement joins TRBV11-2 to TRBJ1-3; D call uncertain. The CDR3 has 14 amino acids. The germline gives CDR1 SGHAT, CDR2 FQNNGV. With 1 base removed from V and 4 bases from J, the gap between germline ends came to 8 bases. CDR3 residues: CASSLAPQGNTIYF. The CDR3 DNA follows: TGTGCCAGCAGCTTAGCCCCACAAGGAAACACCATATATTTT.

The genes are TRBV5-1 and TRBJ2-1, with D perhaps matching TRBD1 (6 bases). V dropped 4 bases and J dropped 5 bases, with 19 bases sitting between them. Germline V gene lookup returns CDR1 SGHRS and CDR2 YFSETQ. The CDR3 covers 16 residues. CDR3 amino acids: CASSVSGTPTHNEQFF. DNA of the CDR3: TGCGCCAGCAGCGTCTCCGGGACACCGACTCACAATGAGCAGTTCTTC.